This is a list of T cell receptor beta chains from one sample in a study of blood T cell repertoires in COVID-19. This table comes from immunoSEQ multiplex PCR, and its TCRdb copy is limited to in-frame clones, with some not included. The profile shows fewer than 350,000 clones, approximately 85% of them singletons. Sample: PBMCs or T cells enriched from blood (not recorded which). The receptors here all came from a man aged 25 to 40 who had recovered from COVID-19. CDR3s include the opening cysteine and the closing phenylalanine or tryptophan.

v_call: TRBV11-3; j_call: TRBJ1-4; cdr3_aa: CASSLQAPSGNEKLFF
v_call: TRBV2; j_call: TRBJ2-3; cdr3_aa: CASRRQGRDTQYF
v_call: TRBV7-9; j_call: TRBJ1-4; cdr3_aa: CASSLETGTNEKLFF
v_call: TRBV5-1; j_call: TRBJ2-3; cdr3_aa: CASSSSGGTDTQYF
v_call: TRBV19; j_call: TRBJ1-5; cdr3_aa: CASIKTNRGNQPQHF
v_call: TRBV4-1; j_call: TRBJ1-1; cdr3_aa: CASSQRDTWDTSEAFF
v_call: TRBV4-3; j_call: TRBJ2-7; cdr3_aa: CASSRDRGGYEQYF
v_call: TRBV5-4; j_call: TRBJ2-1; cdr3_aa: CASSLDRGIWDNEQFF
v_call: TRBV18; j_call: TRBJ1-3; cdr3_aa: CASSPGTGGIISGNTIYF
v_call: TRBV6-2/TRBV6-3; j_call: TRBJ2-3; cdr3_aa: CASSPAGGRRTQYF
v_call: TRBV19; j_call: TRBJ1-2; cdr3_aa: CASSMYGDFDGYTF
v_call: TRBV2; j_call: TRBJ1-1; cdr3_aa: CASSEGGLGGNTEAFF
v_call: TRBV2; j_call: TRBJ1-1; cdr3_aa: CASILQGADTEAFF
v_call: TRBV2; j_call: TRBJ2-2; cdr3_aa: CASTTRGELFF
v_call: TRBV5-4; j_call: TRBJ1-3; cdr3_aa: CASSFGGSQYTGNTIYF
v_call: TRBV3-1/TRBV3-2; j_call: TRBJ2-3; cdr3_aa: CASRTTGGGTDTQYF
v_call: TRBV18; j_call: TRBJ2-7; cdr3_aa: CASSPLGQANSYEQYF
v_call: TRBV3-1/TRBV3-2; j_call: TRBJ2-7; cdr3_aa: CASSQEVRGGEQYF
v_call: TRBV5-8; j_call: TRBJ2-7; cdr3_aa: CASSYTTGSWEQYF
v_call: TRBV7-2; j_call: TRBJ2-3; cdr3_aa: CASSPPGQGVVNTQYF
v_call: TRBV6-1; j_call: TRBJ2-7; cdr3_aa: CASSERPRGPYEQYF
v_call: TRBV7-3; j_call: TRBJ2-2; cdr3_aa: CASSLLGNTGELFF
v_call: TRBV4-3; j_call: TRBJ1-5; cdr3_aa: CASSRDGTEGQPQHF
v_call: TRBV9; j_call: TRBJ1-5; cdr3_aa: CASSGRHGNQPQHF
v_call: TRBV24-1; j_call: TRBJ1-2; cdr3_aa: CATSRAGGNYGYTF
v_call: TRBV3-1/TRBV3-2; j_call: TRBJ1-2; cdr3_aa: CASSLDKPYGYTF
v_call: TRBV6-5; j_call: TRBJ1-1; cdr3_aa: CASLKGGQMHF
v_call: TRBV13; j_call: TRBJ1-2; cdr3_aa: CASSSGRKDDYGYTF
v_call: TRBV2; j_call: TRBJ2-5; cdr3_aa: CARTGRGGTETQYF
v_call: TRBV7-8; j_call: TRBJ1-2; cdr3_aa: CASSFFDRNYGYTF
v_call: TRBV19; j_call: TRBJ1-2; cdr3_aa: CATQKEGYTF
v_call: TRBV7-9; j_call: TRBJ1-2; cdr3_aa: CASSHGTDRGFGYTF
v_call: TRBV30; j_call: TRBJ2-5; cdr3_aa: CAWSVYETQYF
v_call: TRBV1; j_call: TRBJ1-2; cdr3_aa: CTSSQDLRGPNYGYTF
v_call: TRBV6-5; j_call: TRBJ2-1; cdr3_aa: CASSSAGLAGYNEQFF
v_call: TRBV5-5; j_call: TRBJ2-1; cdr3_aa: CASSLFTGVGYNEQFF
v_call: TRBV7-9; j_call: TRBJ2-3; cdr3_aa: CASSDRGPPETDTQYF
v_call: TRBV7-2; j_call: TRBJ1-2; cdr3_aa: CASSFDRARYGYTF
v_call: TRBV6-5; j_call: TRBJ1-2; cdr3_aa: CASSYSIGVTNYGYTF
v_call: TRBV6-1; j_call: TRBJ1-2; cdr3_aa: CASSEAAENQVYGYTF
v_call: TRBV30; j_call: TRBJ2-7; cdr3_aa: CAWSEGFLYEQYF
v_call: TRBV7-9; j_call: TRBJ2-4; cdr3_aa: CASSPMTDLAKNIQYF
v_call: TRBV29-1; j_call: TRBJ1-5; cdr3_aa: CSVVTGGQPQHF
v_call: TRBV6-5; j_call: TRBJ2-7; cdr3_aa: CASTQLGHSYEQYF
v_call: TRBV7-8; j_call: TRBJ2-2; cdr3_aa: CASSLTDTPNTGELFF
v_call: TRBV10-3; j_call: TRBJ1-3; cdr3_aa: CAITQGTGRSGNTIYF
v_call: TRBV5-4; j_call: TRBJ2-7; cdr3_aa: CASSFDRGGVHEQYF
v_call: TRBV2; j_call: TRBJ2-2; cdr3_aa: CASEARQGNTGELFF
v_call: TRBV12-1; j_call: TRBJ1-2; cdr3_aa: CASSFAPGQNYGYTF
v_call: TRBV5-4; j_call: TRBJ2-7; cdr3_aa: CASSMRTGTEGEQYF
v_call: TRBV19; j_call: TRBJ2-3; cdr3_aa: CASRMSGTDTQYF
v_call: TRBV4-2; j_call: TRBJ1-6; cdr3_aa: CASSQDAGVGSPLHF
v_call: TRBV7-8; j_call: TRBJ2-7; cdr3_aa: CASSPHSQGIYEQYF
v_call: TRBV6-1; j_call: TRBJ1-2; cdr3_aa: CASATGDYGYTF
v_call: TRBV10-3; j_call: TRBJ2-2; cdr3_aa: CAISESTYQKTSGELFF